A single sample is the source of the 2 T cell receptor beta chains below, sequenced in a study of glioma-infiltrating T cells. TCR alpha and beta CDR3 regions were amplified from RNA using iRepertoire nested multiplex PCR. TCRdb reprocessed the multiplex PCR reads via MiXCR and lists one record per CDR3 protein. The top ten clones hold around a fifth of a sample with about 140,000 distinct CDR3 sequences, roughly 43% of them seen once. The sequenced material came from glioma tissue, nonneoplastic brain tissue, or PBMCs (not recorded which). Every receptor here comes from a human donor with low-grade glioma or glioblastoma, undergoing nonglioma brain surgery, or in good health (not recorded which).

This clonotype was observed a handful of times. This chain links TRBV7-6 with TRBJ2-3; TRBD2 matches 7 bases. The CDR3 length is 16 residues. V lost 5 bases to trimming and J lost 0 bases; unmatched junction nucleotides: 8. Germline assignment: CDR1 SGHVS and CDR2 FNYEAQ. The CDR3 nucleotides read TGTGCCAGCAGCCCCCGACTAGCAGCTAGCACAGATACGCAGTATTTT. Its protein is CASSPRLAASTDTQYF.

This clonotype was seen only a few times. This sequence joins TRBV2 and TRBJ2-3; D unclear. The length of the CDR3 is 11 residues. CDR1 is SNHLY, CDR2 FYNNEI, per germline. Trimming left V 3 bases short and J 5 bases short, with 3 bases between. CDR3 nucleotide sequence: TGTGCCAGCAGTGACAGAGATACGCAGTATTTT. Its translation: CASSDRDTQYF. The whole variable domain, remainder taken from reference TRBV2 and TRBJ2-3, is EPEVTQTPSHQVTQMGQEVILRCVPISNHLYFYWYRQILGQKVEFLVSFYNNEISEKSEIFDDQFSVERPDGSNFTLKIRSTKLEDSAMYFCASSDRDTQYFGPGTRLTVL.